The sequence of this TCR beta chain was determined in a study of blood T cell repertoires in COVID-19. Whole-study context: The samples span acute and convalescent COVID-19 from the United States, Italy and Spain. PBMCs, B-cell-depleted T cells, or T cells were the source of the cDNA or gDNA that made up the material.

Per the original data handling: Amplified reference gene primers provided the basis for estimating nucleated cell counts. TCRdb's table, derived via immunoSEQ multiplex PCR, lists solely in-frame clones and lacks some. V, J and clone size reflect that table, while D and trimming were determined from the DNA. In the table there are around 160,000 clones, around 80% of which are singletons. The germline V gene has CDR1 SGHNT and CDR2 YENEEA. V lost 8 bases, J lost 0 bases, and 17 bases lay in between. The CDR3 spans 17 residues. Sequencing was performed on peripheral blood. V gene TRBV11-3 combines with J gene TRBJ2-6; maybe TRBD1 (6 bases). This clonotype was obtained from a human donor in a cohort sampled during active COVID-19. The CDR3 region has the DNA TGTGCCAGCGCCTTGCGGGTAGGGGGCTCTGGGGCCAACGTCCTGACTTTC. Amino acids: CASALRVGGSGANVLTF.